Listed below are T cell receptor beta chains from one sample, sequenced in a study of T cells in Graves' hyperthyroidism and ophthalmopathy. TCRdb re-called the multiplex PCR reads through MiXCR, storing one row per CDR3 protein. This sample has some 420,000 distinct CDR3 sequences; roughly 13% occur once, and the top ten carry 5% to 6%. Input material: blood. These receptors all stem from a woman aged 18-30 years with Graves' hyperthyroidism. Both conserved end residues are part of each CDR3. D genes are given only for firm matches. Clone size is stated in some rows and not others, as once, few, many or a class when expanded.

cdr3_nt cdr3_aa clone_size j_call d_call v_call
TGTGCCAGCAGCTTAGGGACAGGGGGCCTGAACACTGAAGCTTTCTTT CASSLGTGGLNTEAFF few TRBJ1-1 TRBD1 TRBV7-9
TGTGCCAGCAGACCTCTGCTGACTAGCGGGAGTCGGGATACGCAGTATTTT CASRPLLTSGSRDTQYF many TRBJ2-3 TRBD2 TRBV7-2
TGTGCCTGGAGTGCAAAAGGGCTGGACAATCAGCCCCAGCATTTT CAWSAKGLDNQPQHF many TRBJ1-5 - TRBV30
TGTGCCAGCGGGACAGGGATCTACGAGCAGTACTTC CASGTGIYEQYF many TRBJ2-7 TRBD1 TRBV27
TGCAGCGTCGCCGTGACAGGGGGCATAGAGACCCAGTACTTC CSVAVTGGIETQYF many TRBJ2-5 TRBD1 TRBV29-1
TGCAGTGCTAGAGACCGGGGGGGAGTGGGGAATTCACCCCTCCACTTT CSARDRGGVGNSPLHF few TRBJ1-6 - TRBV20-1
TGTGCCACCAGTGTTACGACTAGCGGGAGAAGAGAGACCCAGTACTTC CATSVTTSGRRETQYF many TRBJ2-5 TRBD2 TRBV24-1
TGTGCCAGCAGCGAAAGGCCCGAACGACAACAGTACTTC CASSERPERQQYF many TRBJ2-5 - TRBV13
TGCGCCAGCAGCCAAGATCGGGTCTCTGGAAACACCATATATTTT CASSQDRVSGNTIYF - TRBJ1-3 - TRBV4-1
TGTGCCAGCAGCTTGCCGAACAGAGATTCACCCCTCCACTTT CASSLPNRDSPLHF many TRBJ1-6 - TRBV7-2
TGTGCCAGCACTATCAGCGGGGCCTACAATGAGCAGTTCTTC CASTISGAYNEQFF many TRBJ2-1 TRBD2 TRBV28
TGTGCCAGCAGGGGCCCCGGGACCACTGAAGCTTTCTTT CASRGPGTTEAFF many TRBJ1-1 - TRBV28
TGTGCCAGCAGCCCAGGACTAGCAACCTACGAGCAGTACTTC CASSPGLATYEQYF many TRBJ2-7 TRBD2 TRBV3-1
TGTGCCAGCAGTTTAAATCCTAGCGGGAGCTACGAGCAGTACTTC CASSLNPSGSYEQYF - TRBJ2-7 TRBD2 TRBV28
TGTGCCAGCAGCCCACCCACCGACAATGAGCAGTTCTTC CASSPPTDNEQFF many TRBJ2-1 - TRBV12-3/TRBV12-4
TGTGCCAGTAGTATTTTTAGGACACACGCTAATTCACCCCTCCACTTT CASSIFRTHANSPLHF - TRBJ1-6 - TRBV19
TGCAGCTGTAGACAGGGCTCAATCTATGGCTACACCTTC CSCRQGSIYGYTF many TRBJ1-2 TRBD1 TRBV29-1
TGTGCCAGCAGTCCTCTTCGCGGGAGTAATTACAATGAGCAGTTCTTC CASSPLRGSNYNEQFF few TRBJ2-1 TRBD2 TRBV25-1
TGTGCCAGCAGCGTAGGGCGCATGGGAGAGACCCAGTACTTC CASSVGRMGETQYF - TRBJ2-5 - TRBV9
TGTGCCAGTATGCTGGGAGCGGGAGGGAATGAGCAGTTCTTC CASMLGAGGNEQFF many TRBJ2-1 TRBD2 TRBV19